Shown below are 20 T cell receptor beta chains from a single sample sequenced in a study of metastatic and nonmetastatic thyroid tumors. TCRdb re-called clones from the PCR reads using MiXCR. The data show under 50,000 clones, with around 21% seen just once and approximately 3.8% held by the top ten. Before thyroid surgery, none of the patients had received any treatment. Sequenced material: blood. The receptors were gathered from a male donor with papillary thyroid cancer or a benign thyroid nodule (not recorded which). Some clones in this sample may be carry-over from other donors' samples.

A remark on this clone: This CDR3 fails to terminate in the conserved phenylalanine or tryptophan, so it likely reflects a read error. It is unclear where the CDR3 begins or ends on the DNA, so no DNA is shown, and the CDR3 is as TCRdb lists it. This sequence joins TRBV9 and TRBJ2-6; TRBD1 is the table's D call, not checked against the DNA. The CDR3 has 8 amino acids, counting both end residues. Looked up from germline, CDR1 is SGDLS and CDR2 is YYNGEE. CDR3 residues: CASSVGGT.

Ten or more counts support this clone. V gene TRBV6-1 combines with J gene TRBJ1-1; 10 bases map to TRBD1. The CDR3 consists of 14 residues. Looked up from germline, CDR1 is MNHNS and CDR2 is SASEGT. Losses at the gene ends were 5 bases for V and 3 bases for J; bases not matched to a gene: 3. The DNA for the CDR3 is TGTGCCAGCAGTCGGGACAGGGGATACACTGAAGCTTTCTTT. Amino acids: CASSRDRGYTEAFF.

Only one count was recorded for this clone. This chain joins TRBV13 and TRBJ2-1, with 7 bases fitting TRBD1. The CDR3 has 14 residues. The germline CDR1 and CDR2 sequences are PRHDT and FYEKMQ (reference sequence). V dropped 0 bases and J dropped 7; count of bases not matched to a gene: 3. The DNA for the CDR3 is TGTGCCAGCAGCTTAGGACAGGGGACAAATGAGCAGTTCTTC. Protein product: CASSLGQGTNEQFF.

The rearrangement uses TRBV11-1 and TRBJ2-3, with D possibly being TRBD2 (6 bases). The germline CDR1 and CDR2 sequences are SGHAT and FQDESV (reference sequence). The V gene lost 5 bases and the J gene lost 6 bases, with 18 bases spanning the gap. This CDR3 is 15 amino acids long. CDR3 in amino acids: CASSHSGIGRDTQYF. CDR3 DNA sequence: TGTGCCAGCAGCCATAGCGGAATAGGGAGGGATACGCAGTATTTT.

CDR3 sequence reads: CASSPTSDANQPQHF. The CDR3, as DNA: TGTGCCAGCTCACCCACCAGTGACGCCAATCAGCCCCAGCATTTT. The chain couples TRBV18 to TRBJ1-5; D gene unclear. Trimming left V 3 bases short and J 3 bases short, with 12 bases between. The CDR3 totals 15 residues. Per germline, CDR1 KGHSH and CDR2 LQKENI.

This clone was recorded many times. V and J are TRBV5-6 and TRBJ2-3; TRBD2 matches 10 bases. CDR1 is SGHDT, CDR2 YYEEEE, per germline. The V segment lost 4 bases and the J segment 2 bases; nucleotides outside the gene matches: 4. The CDR3 length is 15 residues. The CDR3 bases are TGTGCCAGCAGCGTTAGCGGGAGGTACACAGATACGCAGTATTTT. It codes for CASSVSGRYTDTQYF.

Notes on this clone: A much bigger clone sits one base away, suggesting this may be a read error. The CDR3 nucleotides read TGTGCCAGCAGCTTGTCCAACAGGGGCCTCAATCAGCCCCAGCATTTT. Encoded protein: CASSLSNRGLNQPQHF. This chain links TRBV5-6 with TRBJ1-5; 7 bases line up with TRBD1. With 1 base clipped from V and 3 bases from J, the junction kept 7 bases outside the gene matches. Germline lookup yields CDR1 SGHDT and CDR2 YYEEEE. The CDR3 contains 16 residues.

This clone was observed many times. This may stem from a read error, because a much larger clone lies one nucleotide away. This same CDR3 is encoded by further DNA sequences in the sample. V and J are TRBV5-6 and TRBJ2-5; D may be TRBD1 (6 bases). This CDR3 is 17 amino acids long. CDR1 SGHDT and CDR2 YYEEEE come from the germline V gene. The CDR3 region has the DNA TGCGCCAGCAGCTTGGAGGCTTGGGGGCGTAACCAAGAGACCCAGTACTTC. This translates into CASSLEAWGRNQETQYF.

This clone has at least ten counts. V and J are TRBV20-1 and TRBJ2-7; D gene uncertain. This CDR3 has 11 amino acids. V lost 6 bases and J 2 bases, leaving 8 bases between the germline ends. Germline assignment: CDR1 DFQATT and CDR2 SNEGSKA (reference sequence). The CDR3, as DNA: TGCAGTGCCCGAACCACCTACGAGCAGTACTTC. Protein: CSARTTYEQYF.

This clone showed up just a few times. The chain employs TRBV10-3 and TRBJ1-6; unclear D gene. The CDR3 contains 15 residues. The germline CDR1 and CDR2 sequences are ENHRY and SYGVKD. Deletions cut 4 bases from V and 5 bases from J, with 12 bases between. The CDR3 loop is CAISAGGENNSPLHF. Here the CDR3 DNA reads TGTGCCATCAGTGCCGGCGGGGAGAATAATTCACCCCTCCACTTT.

This chain uses TRBV19 with TRBJ1-2; 9 bases are shared with TRBD1. The J segment lost 7 bases and the V segment lost 7 bases, leaving 13 bases of the junction unmatched. The CDR3 is 15 amino acids. CDR1 LNHDA and CDR2 SQIVND come from the germline V gene (reference sequence). CDR3 loop: CASNPDRGSIAGYTF. DNA for the CDR3: TGTGCCAGTAACCCCGACAGGGGGAGTATCGCTGGCTACACCTTC.

This clone is classed as medium-sized. The chain carries TRBV19 and TRBJ1-2, with no clear D. Germline V lookup: CDR1 LNHDA, CDR2 SQIVND (reference sequence). This CDR3 region has 16 residues. The germline V and J ends were trimmed by 7 bases and 2 bases, with 20 bases remaining between them. The CDR3 DNA reads as TGTGCCAGTACCCCCTTTATCAGCACCTCAAACTATGGCTACACCTTC. It encodes CASTPFISTSNYGYTF.

In this sample, this clone turned up many times. This chain joins TRBV12-3 or TRBV12-4 and TRBJ1-6; TRBD1 might be the D (5 bases). The CDR3 totals 15 residues. V lost 8 bases, J lost 4 bases, and 15 bases lay in between. The CDR3 spells CASRGAGPYNSPLHF. As DNA, the CDR3 is TGTGCCAGCCGAGGAGCGGGACCGTATAATTCACCCCTCCACTTT.

This clone was picked up many times. The J gene is TRBJ2-7, the V gene TRBV19, with D hard to call. V was pared by 0 bases and J by 3 bases, with 9 bases between. CDR3 length: 14 residues. Germline V CDR1 and CDR2: LNHDA, SQIVND (reference sequence). CDR3 in amino acids: CASSIDAGSYEQYF. The CDR3 coding sequence is TGTGCCAGTAGTATAGATGCAGGCAGCTACGAGCAGTACTTC.

A few counts support this clone. Since a much larger clone is just one base distant, this may be a read error. Without the conserved terminal phenylalanine or tryptophan, this CDR3 likely stems from a read error. The chain has TRBV6-4 and TRBJ2-2, with D unresolved. V was trimmed by 5 bases and J by 7 bases, leaving 11 bases between them. Germline V gene sequence: CDR1 MRHNA, CDR2 SNTAGT. This CDR3 region has 13 residues. In DNA, the CDR3 is TGTGCCAGCAGTCCCACCAGTGACGGGGAGCTGTTTCTT. Its protein is CASSPTSDGELFL.

This clone turned up a few times. The rearrangement joins TRBV12-3 or TRBV12-4 to TRBJ2-2; D tentatively reads TRBD1 or TRBD2 (7 bases each). V was shortened by 6 bases and J by 3 bases, with 20 bases between the two germline ends. This CDR3 is 17 amino acids long. CDR3 bases: TGTGCCAGCAGCCAGGGGGGACTAACTGTATACACCGGGGAGCTGTTTTTT. The encoded protein is CASSQGGLTVYTGELFF.

This clone has a count of ten or more. This may stem from a read error, because a much larger clone lies one nucleotide away. The CDR3 nucleotides read TGCGCCAGCAGCTCGGATTTAGCGGGCTACGAGCAGTACTTC. As protein: CASSSDLAGYEQYF. The genes are TRBV5-1 and TRBJ2-7, with 7 bases identical to TRBD2. Germline V gene sequence: CDR1 SGHRS, CDR2 YFSETQ. J was trimmed by 3 bases and V by 3 bases; bases with no gene match: 6. This CDR3 region has 14 residues.

This clone was seen many times. This chain uses TRBV28 with TRBJ2-2, with D possibly being TRBD2 (6 bases). The CDR3 consists of 14 residues. Trimming cost V 5 bases and J 5 bases, with 12 bases left between them. Germline values: CDR1 MDHEN, CDR2 SYDVKM. CDR3 amino acids: CASSRGTTTGELFF. The CDR3 coding sequence is TGTGCCAGCAGTCGCGGGACGACGACCGGGGAGCTGTTTTTT. Complete variable domain (other parts from reference TRBV28 and TRBJ2-2): DVKVTQSSRYLVKRTGEKVFLECVQDMDHENMFWYRQDPGLGLRLIYFSYDVKMKEKGDIPEGYSVSREKKERFSLILESASTNQTSMYLCASSRGTTTGELFFGEGSRLTVL.

By its share, this clone is medium-sized. Within the sample, other DNA sequences also encode this same CDR3. The chain employs TRBV6-1 and TRBJ2-7; 10 bases are a match to TRBD2. This CDR3 contains 15 residues. Germline CDR1 and CDR2: MNHNS and SASEGT. V trimming: 1 base; J trimming: 0 bases; junction bases outside the gene matches: 0. The CDR3 sequence is CASSEGTSGSYEQYF. The CDR3 nucleotides read TGTGCCAGCAGTGAAGGGACTAGCGGCTCCTACGAGCAGTACTTC.

This clone was seen more than once but under ten times. The gene calls are TRBV5-1 and TRBJ1-4, with 8 nucleotides matching TRBD1. The trim removed 0 bases at V and 4 bases at J, leaving 2 bases unmatched. In germline, CDR1 is SGHRS, CDR2 YFSETQ. The CDR3 loop spans 15 amino acids. CDR3 in amino acids: CASSLGTGLNEKLFF. Here the CDR3 DNA reads TGCGCCAGCAGCTTGGGGACAGGGCTTAATGAAAAACTGTTTTTT.